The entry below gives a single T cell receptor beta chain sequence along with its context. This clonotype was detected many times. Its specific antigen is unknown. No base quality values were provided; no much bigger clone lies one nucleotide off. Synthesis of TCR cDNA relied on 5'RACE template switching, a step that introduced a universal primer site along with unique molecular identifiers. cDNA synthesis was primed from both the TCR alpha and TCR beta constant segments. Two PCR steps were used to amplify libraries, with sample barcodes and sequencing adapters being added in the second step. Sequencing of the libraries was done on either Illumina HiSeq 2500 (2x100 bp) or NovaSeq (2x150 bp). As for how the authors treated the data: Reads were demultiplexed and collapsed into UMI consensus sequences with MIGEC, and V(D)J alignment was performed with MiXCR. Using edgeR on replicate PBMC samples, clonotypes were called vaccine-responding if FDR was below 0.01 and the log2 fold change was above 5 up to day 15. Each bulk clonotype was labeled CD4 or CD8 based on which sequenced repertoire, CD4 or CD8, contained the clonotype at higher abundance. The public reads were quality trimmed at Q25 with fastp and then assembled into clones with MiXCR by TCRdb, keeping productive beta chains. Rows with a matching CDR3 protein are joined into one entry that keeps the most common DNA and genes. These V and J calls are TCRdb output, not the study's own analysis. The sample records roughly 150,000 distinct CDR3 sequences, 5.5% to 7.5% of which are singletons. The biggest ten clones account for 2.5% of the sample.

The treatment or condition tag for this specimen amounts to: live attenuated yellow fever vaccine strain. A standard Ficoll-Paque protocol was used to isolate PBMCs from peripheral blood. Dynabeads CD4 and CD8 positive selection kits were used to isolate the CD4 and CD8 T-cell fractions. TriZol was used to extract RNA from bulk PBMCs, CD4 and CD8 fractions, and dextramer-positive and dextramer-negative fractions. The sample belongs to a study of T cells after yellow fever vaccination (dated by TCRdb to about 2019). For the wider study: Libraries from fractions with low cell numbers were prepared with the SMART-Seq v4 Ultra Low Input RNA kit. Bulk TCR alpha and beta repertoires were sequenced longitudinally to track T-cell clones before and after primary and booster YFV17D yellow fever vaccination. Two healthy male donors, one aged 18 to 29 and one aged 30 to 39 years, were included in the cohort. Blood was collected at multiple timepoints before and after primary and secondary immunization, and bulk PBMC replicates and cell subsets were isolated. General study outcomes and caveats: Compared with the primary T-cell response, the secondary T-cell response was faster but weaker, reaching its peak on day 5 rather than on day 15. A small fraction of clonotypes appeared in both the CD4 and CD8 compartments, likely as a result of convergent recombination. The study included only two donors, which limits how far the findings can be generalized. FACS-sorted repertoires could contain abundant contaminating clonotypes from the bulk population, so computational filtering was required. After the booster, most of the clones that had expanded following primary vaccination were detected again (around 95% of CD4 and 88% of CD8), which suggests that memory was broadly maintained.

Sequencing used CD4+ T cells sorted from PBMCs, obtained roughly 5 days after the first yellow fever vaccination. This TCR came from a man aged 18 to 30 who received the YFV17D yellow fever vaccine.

The sequenced DNA is TGCAGTGCAACGGGACAGGGGGTGTGGGAGCAGTACTTC. This encodes CSATGQGVWEQYF. Recombination connected TRBV20-1 to TRBJ2-7, with 11 bases aligning to TRBD1. From a lookup of the germline V gene (reference sequence), CDR1 and CDR2 are DFQATT and SNEGSKA. V trim: 6 bases; J trim: 7 bases; unmatched bases: 8. From the cysteine up to the phenylalanine, the CDR3 has a length of 13 residues. This entry keeps only the CDR3 DNA: 39 bases, framed from base 1.